This T cell receptor beta chain was captured in a study of monozygotic twins with inflammatory bowel disease. Study outcomes and limitations: The results supported no single strong signal or clonotype associated with IBD.

Note on this clonotype: The antigen is undetermined.

An amount of about 3,300 ng of total RNA was used for each TCR library. Eight distinct reactions (per sample) were used to make the cDNA. Following a re-call of the 5' RACE reads, TCRdb has one entry per CDR3 protein and lacks DNA. Recorded here are some 160,000 distinct CDR3 sequences; the top ten clones represent around 6.8%. This CDR3 has 12 residues. Per germline, CDR1 GTSNPN and CDR2 SVGIG (reference sequence). Sequencing was done on a sample of blood. The chain recombines TRBV30 with TRBJ2-7; TCRdb's D call, TRBD1, is unchecked because there is no DNA. The receptor comes from a human donor with ulcerative colitis or Crohn's disease, or a healthy co-twin of an affected twin (not recorded which). Here the CDR3 reads CAWSAGGYEQYF.